These T cell receptor beta chains were read from a single sample in a study of blood T cell repertoires in COVID-19. Some clones are missing from TCRdb's copy, which holds only in-frame ones; the method was immunoSEQ multiplex PCR. The data hold 190,000 or so clones, with about 85% observed a single time. Sequencing input: peripheral blood. These receptors originate from a woman older than 75 with acute or convalescent COVID-19. Both conserved end residues are trimmed from each CDR3. A D gene is named only where the DNA matches it firmly.

V	D	J	CDR3
TRBV20-1	-	TRBJ2-1	SAASGHEQF
TRBV5-1	TRBD2	TRBJ2-1	ASRDMRGTSGEYNEQF
TRBV4-3	-	TRBJ1-4	ASSQVRQSYEKLF
TRBV6-5	TRBD1	TRBJ1-2	ASSTGQGDGYT
TRBV7-6	-	TRBJ2-3	ASSPSGATDTQY
TRBV15	-	TRBJ2-1	ATSQSGYEQF
TRBV6-5	-	TRBJ1-2	ASSFLDRRRGYT
TRBV7-2	TRBD2	TRBJ2-5	ASRRTSGETQY
TRBV18	-	TRBJ2-5	ASSPGLAEETQY
TRBV5-4	-	TRBJ2-7	ASSGWGEPYEQY
TRBV3-1/TRBV3-2	TRBD1	TRBJ1-4	ASSQEEGAREKLF
TRBV19	-	TRBJ1-1	ASRTIRDTEAF
TRBV5-1	-	TRBJ2-3	ASSARRDFSTDTQY
TRBV5-6	-	TRBJ1-2	ASSLAPGYGYT
TRBV6-5	-	TRBJ1-1	ASSQGGNTEAF
TRBV7-9	-	TRBJ1-4	ASSNRVTNEKLF
TRBV6-6	-	TRBJ1-2	ASRVTRAKTDGYT
TRBV4-1	-	TRBJ2-5	ASSQERVSETQY
TRBV7-8	TRBD1	TRBJ1-5	ASSLDRVHQPQH
TRBV14	TRBD2	TRBJ2-7	ASSQVSGASYEQY
TRBV10-3	TRBD1	TRBJ1-2	AIRSGTGTKPQTITSRDNYGYT
TRBV4-1	-	TRBJ2-5	ASSHPGRWETQY
TRBV10-3	-	TRBJ1-1	AISPGGGARTEAF
TRBV4-1	TRBD1	TRBJ1-2	ASSQGQGDGYT
TRBV27	TRBD1	TRBJ1-1	ASSLMAVGQLNTEAF